Listed below are T cell receptor beta chains from one sample, sequenced in a study of blood T cell repertoires in COVID-19. Repertoires were generated with immunoSEQ multiplex PCR, while TCRdb's copy carries only in-frame clones and drops some. The table shows fewer than 150,000 clones, with roughly 86% occurring only once. Sequencing was done on a sample of peripheral blood. The receptors derive from a man aged 50 to 59 with active or convalescent COVID-19. Each CDR3 is given with its conserved first and last residue. D genes are given only for firm matches. Where a row states a size, it is once, few, many or the class of an expanded clone; other rows omit it.

.	TRBV6-1	TRBJ2-5	TRBD1	TGTGCCAGCAGTGGGCGTTGGGACAGGTTACAAGAGACCCAGTACTTC	CASSGRWDRLQETQYF
many	TRBV24-1	TRBJ1-5	.	TGTGCCACCAGTGATCGCACTCGTCAGCCCCAGCATTTT	CATSDRTRQPQHF
once	TRBV3-1/TRBV3-2	TRBJ1-1	.	TGTGCCAGCAGCCAAGCCCCCTGGACAGTGAACACTGAAGCTTTCTTT	CASSQAPWTVNTEAFF
.	TRBV5-8	TRBJ2-7	.	TGTGCCAGCAGTTTCGTTCCAGGGGCCACTCACTACGAGCAGTACTTC	CASSFVPGATHYEQYF
.	TRBV9	TRBJ2-7	.	TGTGCCCCTGTGGGCAGGGCCTCCTACGAGCAGTACTTC	CAPVGRASYEQYF
few	TRBV10-3	TRBJ2-1	.	TGTGCCATCAGTTCCGACAGGGGGGAAGGACTAGCCGTCGGGGAGCAGTTCTTC	CAISSDRGEGLAVGEQFF
.	TRBV5-1	TRBJ2-1	.	TGCGCCAGCAGCTTCAGCTACAATGAGCAGTTCTTC	CASSFSYNEQFF
.	TRBV4-2	TRBJ2-1	TRBD2	TGTGCCAGCAGCCACGCCAAAATTGGGACTAGCGGGAGGGCCGGGTCCTACAATGAGCAGTTCTTC	CASSHAKIGTSGRAGSYNEQFF
once	TRBV28	TRBJ1-5	TRBD1	TGTGCCAGCAGCAAAAACCGGGACAGGGGGCACAATCAGCCCCAGCATTTT	CASSKNRDRGHNQPQHF
.	TRBV6-5	TRBJ1-3	.	TGTGCCAGCAGTTACTCGAGAGGCACTGGAAACACCATATATTTT	CASSYSRGTGNTIYF
.	TRBV4-2	TRBJ2-3	.	TGTGCCAGCAGCCAAGTGGGGGCAGAACAGACAGATACGCAGTATTTT	CASSQVGAEQTDTQYF
.	TRBV24-1	TRBJ1-2	TRBD1	TGTGCCACGAGTTTCTCCGGGACAGGGGGCCGGGGCTACACCTTC	CATSFSGTGGRGYTF
.	TRBV7-8	TRBJ1-5	TRBD1	TGTGCCAGCAGCTTAACGACAGGGAAATCCAGCAATCAGCCCCAGCATTTT	CASSLTTGKSSNQPQHF